The rows below give T cell receptor beta chains drawn from one sample of a study of T cell responses to AZD1222 COVID-19 vaccine. Measured with immunoSEQ multiplex PCR; TCRdb has only the in-frame clones, and not every one. Of some 150,000 clones listed, 82% are singletons. The sequences come from peripheral blood, collected on day 0 of MenACWY control vaccination. Receptors originate from an adult in good health. Each CDR3 is given with its conserved first and last residue. D genes are given only for firm matches. Clone size is shown for a subset of rows, as once, few, many or a class of expanded clone.

CASSLGLAGSDTQYF TGTGCCAGCAGCCTCGGACTAGCGGGGTCGGATACGCAGTATTTT TRBJ2-3 . TRBD2 TRBV2
CASSLASGQGSETQYF TGTGCCAGCAGCTTGGCGTCTGGACAGGGCTCCGAGACCCAGTACTTC TRBJ2-5 once TRBD1 TRBV5-5
CASSYVSALAKNIQYF TGTGCCAGCAGTTACGTAAGCGCCCTAGCCAAAAACATTCAGTACTTC TRBJ2-4 . . TRBV6-2/TRBV6-3
CASSMGRANTEAFF TGTGCCAGTAGTATGGGACGGGCGAACACTGAAGCTTTCTTT TRBJ1-1 . . TRBV19
CASSERRQGMTPLHF TGTGCCAGCAGTGAGCGAAGGCAGGGAATGACACCCCTCCACTTT TRBJ1-6 . . TRBV2
CSVRTGDYNSPLHF TGCAGCGTTAGGACAGGGGATTATAATTCACCCCTCCACTTT TRBJ1-6 . TRBD1 TRBV29-1
CASSYSRGVETQYF TGTGCCAGCAGTTACAGCCGGGGGGTGGAGACCCAGTACTTC TRBJ2-5 . TRBD2 TRBV6-5
CAGTGRAQETQYF TGTGCCGGAACCGGCCGGGCCCAAGAGACCCAGTACTTC TRBJ2-5 . . TRBV30
CATSRGPSKLSPQHF TGTGCCACCAGCAGAGGTCCCTCGAAACTTTCTCCCCAGCATTTT TRBJ1-5 . . TRBV15
CASRTGEMSEAFF TGCGCCAGCAGGACAGGGGAAATGAGTGAAGCTTTCTTT TRBJ1-1 . TRBD1 TRBV10-2
CASSSPGTNTGELFF TGTGCCAGCAGTTCTCCCGGGACGAACACCGGGGAGCTGTTTTTT TRBJ2-2 . . TRBV6-5
CASSDQAYEQYF TGTGCCAGCAGCGACCAAGCCTACGAGCAGTACTTC TRBJ2-7 . . TRBV5-4
CASSNVGKLETQYF TGTGCCAGCAGCAACGTCGGAAAGTTAGAGACCCAGTACTTC TRBJ2-5 . . TRBV6-5
CASRQGADQPQHF TGTGCCAGCAGGCAGGGGGCCGATCAGCCCCAGCATTTT TRBJ1-5 . TRBD1 TRBV6-5
CASSLRGLGTDTQYF TGTGCCAGCAGCTTAAGGGGGCTCGGCACAGATACGCAGTATTTT TRBJ2-3 . TRBD1 TRBV11-1
CASSLLWVQETQYF TGTGCCAGCAGTTTACTCTGGGTCCAAGAGACCCAGTACTTC TRBJ2-5 . . TRBV28
CASSQHEKLFF TGTGCCAGCAGCCAACATGAAAAACTGTTTTTT TRBJ1-4 . . TRBV3-1/TRBV3-2
CASSTHRGGRNGYTF TGTGCCAGCAGTACACACAGGGGTGGCCGAAATGGCTACACCTTC TRBJ1-2 few TRBD1 TRBV6-5
CASSLGTGFNEKLFF TGCGCCAGCAGCTTGGGGACAGGGTTTAATGAAAAACTGTTTTTT TRBJ1-4 . TRBD1 TRBV5-1
CAWGREIETQYF TGTGCCTGGGGGAGGGAGATCGAGACCCAGTACTTC TRBJ2-5 . TRBD2 TRBV30
CASSAASASSYEQYF TGTGCCAGCAGCGCCGCAAGCGCTAGCTCCTACGAGCAGTACTTC TRBJ2-7 . . TRBV7-2
CASSLGQFLAEAFF TGCGCCAGCTCCCTCGGACAGTTTTTGGCTGAAGCTTTCTTT TRBJ1-1 . . TRBV5-1
CAISELAGAATNEKLFF TGTGCCATCAGTGAGCTGGCGGGCGCTGCAACTAATGAAAAACTGTTTTTT TRBJ1-4 . . TRBV10-3
CASSLDLVEGPRRTQYF TGTGCCAGCAGCTTAGATTTGGTCGAAGGACCCAGGAGGACCCAGTACTTC TRBJ2-5 . . TRBV11-2
CASSQYRANTGELFF TGTGCCAGCAGCCAATATCGGGCGAACACCGGGGAGCTGTTTTTT TRBJ2-2 once . TRBV3-1/TRBV3-2
CASSLALGGSSREQYF TGTGCCAGCAGCTTAGCGTTAGGGGGGAGCAGCCGCGAGCAGTACTTC TRBJ2-7 . . TRBV7-6
CASSPSGTSATEQFF TGTGCCAGCAGTCCGAGCGGGACTAGCGCTACTGAGCAGTTCTTC TRBJ2-1 . TRBD2 TRBV27
CAWSASGNTIYF TGTGCCTGGAGTGCCTCAGGAAACACCATATATTTT TRBJ1-3 . . TRBV30
CASSRRTDTQYF TGTGCCAGCAGCCGCCGCACAGATACGCAGTATTTT TRBJ2-3 . . TRBV7-2
CASSLVPRSANEQFF TGTGCCAGCAGTTTGGTCCCCCGCTCGGCCAATGAGCAGTTCTTC TRBJ2-1 once . TRBV27
CAISESLSGADEQFF TGTGCCATCAGTGAGAGTCTTAGCGGGGCCGATGAGCAGTTCTTC TRBJ2-1 few TRBD2 TRBV10-3
CASSNRGTSTDTQYF TGTGCCAGCAGCAATCGGGGGACCAGCACAGATACGCAGTATTTT TRBJ2-3 . . TRBV6-5
CATEDEANYGYTF TGTGCCACCGAGGATGAAGCTAACTATGGCTACACCTTC TRBJ1-2 . . TRBV28
CASRGTETSPLHF TGTGCCAGCAGAGGGACAGAGACTTCACCCCTCCACTTT TRBJ1-6 . TRBD1 TRBV2
CASSPGTHTEAFF TGTGCCAGCAGCCCCGGGACCCACACTGAAGCTTTCTTT TRBJ1-1 . . TRBV7-9
CASSELDRDETQYF TGTGCCAGCAGTGAACTCGACAGAGACGAGACCCAGTACTTC TRBJ2-5 . . TRBV6-1
CASSDGYSPLHF TGTGCCAGCAGTGATGGGTACTCACCCCTCCACTTT TRBJ1-6 . . TRBV12-3/TRBV12-4
CATGLGTGELFF TGCGCCACAGGGCTGGGCACCGGGGAGCTGTTTTTT TRBJ2-2 few . TRBV10-1
CASSVAGQGSETQYF TGTGCCAGCAGCGTAGCGGGACAGGGATCAGAGACCCAGTACTTC TRBJ2-5 . TRBD1 TRBV9
CASSQRGRGRHEQYF TGTGCCAGCAGCCAACGTGGTCGAGGGAGGCACGAGCAGTACTTC TRBJ2-7 . . TRBV3-1/TRBV3-2
CATSDLTSGGQETQYF TGTGCCACCAGTGATTTGACTAGCGGGGGGCAAGAGACCCAGTACTTC TRBJ2-5 . TRBD2 TRBV24-1
CASSRQGGGATETQYF TGTGCCAGCAGTCGCCAAGGCGGGGGGGCCACCGAGACCCAGTACTTC TRBJ2-5 few TRBD2 TRBV11-2
CASSWDTRNEKLFF TGTGCCAGCAGCTGGGACACCAGGAATGAAAAACTGTTTTTT TRBJ1-4 . . TRBV6-5
CASRPQGTSNQPQHF TGTGCCAGTAGACCTCAGGGGACGAGCAATCAGCCCCAGCATTTT TRBJ1-5 . . TRBV19
CASSLAAGEETQYF TGTGCCAGCAGCTTAGCCGCAGGGGAAGAGACCCAGTACTTC TRBJ2-5 . . TRBV7-8
CASSYGQVEAFF TGTGCCAGCAGCTATGGACAGGTAGAAGCTTTCTTT TRBJ1-1 few TRBD1 TRBV7-9